This T cell receptor (beta chain) stems from a study of T cells in localized non-small cell lung cancer. The CDR3 consists of 13 residues. J gave up 4 bases and V 5 bases, and 4 bases lay outside the gene matches. Looked up from germline, CDR1 is SGHNT and CDR2 is YYREEE (reference sequence). Concerning this clone: No antigen is known for it.

General study results and limits: Highest T cell clonality was seen in uninvolved adjacent lung, surpassing that measured in tumor. The study detected a median around 50 of the top 100 tumor clones in adjacent lung.

The protocol was immunoSEQ multiplex PCR, while the TCRdb copy is restricted to in-frame clones and leaves out a portion. Of 48,000 or so clones listed, 60% to 85% are singletons. The rearrangement uses TRBV5-4 and TRBJ1-2, with TRBD1 matching 8 bases. This clonotype originated in a man between 40 and 70 years old with stage I squamous cell lung carcinoma. Sequences were derived from peripheral blood, sampled before any cancer treatment. The CDR3 nucleotides are TGTGCCAGCAGTTTGACAGGGGCCTATGGCTACACCTTC. This codes for CASSLTGAYGYTF.